This T cell receptor (beta chain) came from a study of cytomegalovirus exposure and HLA in healthy donors. Study-wide points: A later analysis appeared to link common viral pathogens to several of the most significant clusters. In most subjects, TCR beta sequences reportedly gave accurate predictions of HLA-A and HLA-B alleles.

60 Vbeta and 13 Jbeta primers were used in PCR. Sequencing used immunoSEQ multiplex PCR; TCRdb keeps in-frame clones, though not all of them. Of 96,000 or so clones in the sample, about 70% are singletons; the top ten hold 2.5% to 3%. The CDR3 is 13 amino acids. V lost 6 bases and J 4 bases, leaving 12 bases between the germline ends. The germline gives CDR1 SGHRS, CDR2 YFSETQ. In regard to this clone: Its antigen remains unidentified.

The sequenced material came from PBMCs. This clonotype originated in a female donor in good health and CMV-seropositive. The chain has TRBV5-1 and TRBJ2-3; D unclear. The DNA of the CDR3 is TGCGCCAGCACCTACCCGCACTCAGATACGCAGTATTTT. Translating gives CASTYPHSDTQYF. Based on the CDR3 plus reference TRBV5-1 and TRBJ2-3, the full variable domain is KAGVTQTPRYLIKTRGQQVTLSCSPISGHRSVSWYQQTPGQGLQFLFEYFSETQRNKGNFPGRFSGRQFSNSRSEMNVSTLELGDSALYLCASTYPHSDTQYFGPGTRLTVL.